One sample yielded the 21 T cell receptor beta chains listed below, sequenced in a study of vaccination effects on CD4 cells after COVID-19. Assay used: immunoSEQ multiplex PCR; TCRdb lists only in-frame clones, some missing. This table has tens of thousands of clones, 78% appearing once. Sequencing was preceded by expansion of antigen-specific CD4+ T cells with viral peptide pools in the ViraFEST assay. Cells that had been cultured for approximately ten days were the source of isolated CD4+ T cells. Vaccination of participants consisted of two doses of either the BNT162b2 or mRNA-1273 vaccine. Antigens of these TCRs are unknown. The sequences come from CD4+ T cells from PBMCs cultured with HCoV-OC43 spike peptides, collected after COVID-19 vaccination. Subset described: HCoV-OC43 spike overlapping peptide pool stimulation. All receptors come from a human donor who received a COVID-19 vaccine.

This chain uses TRBV3-1 (or the pseudogene TRBV3-2) with TRBJ1-2, with a possible D match to TRBD1 (5 bases). Trimming took off 1 base at V and 4 bases at J, with 13 bases between the two ends. Looked up from germline, CDR1 is LGHDT and CDR2 is YNNKEL (reference sequence). CDR3 size: 15 residues. In nucleotides, the CDR3 is TGTGCCAGCAGCCAAGGACCCGGGACGATCTATGGCTACACCTTC. It encodes CASSQGPGTIYGYTF.

The rearrangement uses TRBV19 and TRBJ2-3; D remains unclear. This CDR3 region has 15 residues. Germline V gives CDR1 LNHDA, CDR2 SQIVND (reference sequence). Trimming took off 5 bases at V and 4 bases at J, with 16 bases between the two ends. Here the CDR3 reads CASSDPQRTPDTQYF. In DNA, the CDR3 is TGTGCCAGTAGTGACCCTCAAAGGACGCCAGATACGCAGTATTTT.

This clone showed up just a few times. V is TRBV2 and J is TRBJ1-5; TRBD1 matches at 9 bases. CDR3 length: 13 residues. V trimming: 6 bases; J trimming: 6 bases; junction bases outside the gene matches: 3. CDR1 and CDR2 (germline): SNHLY, FYNNEI. The CDR3 bases are TGTGCCAGCAGACAGGGGGCGAGTCAGCCCCAGCATTTT. The encoded protein is CASRQGASQPQHF.

This clone was seen only a few times. This rearrangement joins TRBV18 to TRBJ1-1; D is uncertain. CDR1 is KGHSH and CDR2 is LQKENI in the germline V gene. V was clipped by 2 bases and J by 11 bases, with 18 bases between them. CDR3 length: 14 amino acids. This CDR3 reads CASSPNNRPHGAFF. In DNA form, the CDR3 reads TGTGCCAGCTCACCAAACAACCGGCCCCATGGGGCTTTCTTT.

This chain uses TRBV21-1 with TRBJ2-5; TRBD2, the D gene given by the table, was not confirmed from the DNA. TRBV21-1 is a known pseudogene. There are 12 residues in the CDR3. CDR3 residues: CASINHLLAQYF. DNA for the CDR3: TGTGCCAGCATCAACCACCTACTTGCCCAGTACTTC.

The chain is built from TRBV11-2 and TRBJ2-4, with TRBD2 matching 10 bases. This CDR3 region has 15 residues. V shed 5 bases and J 3 bases; nucleotides not matched to a gene: 4. Germline V gene data show CDR1 as SGHAT and CDR2 as FQNNGV. The CDR3, as DNA: TGTGCCAGCAGCACTAGCGGGGAGCTCAAAAACATTCAGTACTTC. Its translation: CASSTSGELKNIQYF.

The rearrangement uses TRBV24-1 and TRBJ1-1; D may be TRBD1 (5 bases). The CDR3 runs to 15 residues. Trimming removed 3 bases from V and 11 bases from J, with 21 bases in between. Germline lookup yields CDR1 KGHDR and CDR2 SFDVKD. The CDR3 DNA reads TGTGCCACCAGTGATCCTAAGGGTCCGGGGGAAAAGGCTTTCTTT. It yields the protein CATSDPKGPGEKAFF.

The genes are TRBV5-5 and TRBJ2-3; D may be TRBD1 or TRBD2 (5 bases each). The CDR3 has 14 amino acids. Trimming took 0 bases from V and 0 from J, leaving 5 bases between them. The germline V gene encodes CDR1 SGHKS and CDR2 YYEKEE (reference sequence). This CDR3 reads CASSLGGSTDTQYF. The CDR3 DNA follows: TGTGCCAGCAGCTTGGGGGGGAGCACAGATACGCAGTATTTT.

The genes are TRBV4-1 and TRBJ2-3; no definite D call. The V end was cut by 2 bases, the J end by 5 bases, with 5 bases between. This CDR3 comprises 12 residues. Germline loops: CDR1 MGHRA, CDR2 YSYEKL. CDR3 in amino acids: CASSQSQDTQYF. CDR3 bases: TGCGCCAGCAGCCAATCACAAGATACGCAGTATTTT.

The chain recombines TRBV7-6 with TRBJ2-7; D gene ambiguous. V lost 0 bases and J 4 bases, leaving 10 bases between the germline ends. The CDR3 loop spans 14 amino acids. The germline V gene has CDR1 SGHVS and CDR2 FNYEAQ. CDR3 loop: CASSLAWIPYEQYV. CDR3 sequence (DNA): TGTGCCAGCAGCTTAGCATGGATCCCATACGAGCAGTACGTC.

This clone was seen more than once but under ten times. CDR3 in amino acids: CASSSRVGYTF. Written as DNA, the CDR3 is TGTGCCAGTAGTTCCAGGGTCGGCTACACCTTC. This chain joins TRBV19 and TRBJ1-2; maybe TRBD1 (5 bases). Looked up from germline, CDR1 is LNHDA and CDR2 is SQIVND (reference sequence). V dropped 5 bases and J dropped 8 bases, with 9 bases sitting between them. This CDR3 has 11 amino acids.

The V and J genes are TRBV18 and TRBJ1-3, with unresolved D. The CDR3 contains 14 residues. Germline V gene lookup returns CDR1 KGHSH and CDR2 LQKENI. With 0 bases removed from V and 3 bases from J, the gap between germline ends came to 6 bases. Written as DNA, the CDR3 is TGTGCCAGCTCACCACCGGGGTTTGGAAACACCATATATTTT. It specifies CASSPPGFGNTIYF.

This clone is a singleton in its sample. V and J are TRBV19 and TRBJ1-5; tentative D call: TRBD1 (6 bases). The CDR3 covers 18 residues. V dropped 2 bases and J dropped 4 bases, with 21 bases sitting between them. Germline CDR1 reads LNHDA; CDR2 reads SQIVND (reference sequence). In DNA form, the CDR3 reads TGTGCCAGTAGTATATGGGGCAGGGGAGGTTTCGGGAATCAGCCCCAGCATTTT. Translated: CASSIWGRGGFGNQPQHF. The variable domain in full, with the rest retrieved from reference TRBV19 and TRBJ1-5, is DGGITQSPKYLFRKEGQNVTLSCEQNLNHDAMYWYRQDPGQGLRLIYYSQIVNDFQKGDIAEGYSVSREKKESFPLTVTSAQKNPTAFYLCASSIWGRGGFGNQPQHFGDGTRLSIL.

CDR3 DNA sequence: TGTGCCAGCAGTACAAGGGTTGCGGACACCGGGGAGCTGTTTTTT. This codes for CASSTRVADTGELFF. The chain combines TRBV25-1 with TRBJ2-2; D gene uncertain. Germline CDR1 is MGHDK and CDR2 is SYGVNS. The CDR3 is 15 residues long. Between the trimmed V and J ends, which lost 5 bases and 3 bases, there was a span of 13 bases.

The chain has TRBV7-8 and TRBJ2-7, with 15 positions matching TRBD2. The CDR3 has 16 residues. The V gene end was trimmed by 5 bases and the J gene end by 11 bases; junction bases not matched to a gene: 13. Germline V gene lookup returns CDR1 SGHVS and CDR2 FQNEAQ. CDR3 DNA sequence: TGTGCCAGCAGCCCCAAGGCCGGGACTAGCGGGGGGCTAGAGTACGTC. Its translation: CASSPKAGTSGGLEYV.

This chain links TRBV6-2 or TRBV6-3 with TRBJ1-6, with a tentative D call TRBD1 (5 bases). CDR3 size: 13 residues. Germline V gene lookup returns CDR1 MNHEY and CDR2 SVGEGT. V lost 2 bases, J lost 11 bases, and 10 bases lay in between. CDR3 DNA: TGTGCCAGCAGTTACCAGGGTATTACACCCCTCCACTTT. It is translated as CASSYQGITPLHF.

J is TRBJ2-3 and V is TRBV7-3, with D unresolved. This CDR3 has 14 amino acids. V was shortened by 0 bases and J by 9 bases, with 13 bases between the two germline ends. Germline CDR1 is SGHTA and CDR2 is FQGTGA. This CDR3 reads CASSLTPSQPTQYF. The CDR3 nucleotides are TGTGCCAGCAGCTTAACTCCCAGTCAACCCACGCAGTATTTT.

The chain links TRBV5-1 to TRBJ1-4; 7 bases fit TRBD1. Looked up from germline, CDR1 is SGHRS and CDR2 is YFSETQ. The J segment lost 1 base and the V segment lost 6 bases, leaving 6 bases of the junction unmatched. The CDR3 has 15 amino acids. The CDR3 DNA is TGCGCCAGCATGCAGGGGGGAGGAACTAATGAAAAACTGTTTTTT. Its protein product is CASMQGGGTNEKLFF. Drawing the rest from reference TRBV5-1 and TRBJ1-4, the complete variable domain is KAGVTQTPRYLIKTRGQQVTLSCSPISGHRSVSWYQQTPGQGLQFLFEYFSETQRNKGNFPGRFSGRQFSNSRSEMNVSTLELGDSALYLCASMQGGGTNEKLFFGSGTQLSVL.

The chain recombines TRBV5-1 with TRBJ2-3; 15 nucleotides agree with TRBD2. V was pared by 5 bases and J by 3 bases, with 1 base of the junction left unmatched. The CDR3 spans 15 residues. CDR1 and CDR2 from the germline V gene are SGHRS and YFSETQ. For the CDR3, the DNA is TGCGCCAGCAGAGGACTAGCGGGGGGGACAGATACGCAGTATTTT. Its protein is CASRGLAGGTDTQYF. The complete variable domain, with remaining parts taken from reference TRBV5-1 and TRBJ2-3, reads KAGVTQTPRYLIKTRGQQVTLSCSPISGHRSVSWYQQTPGQGLQFLFEYFSETQRNKGNFPGRFSGRQFSNSRSEMNVSTLELGDSALYLCASRGLAGGTDTQYFGPGTRLTVL.

The chain carries TRBV6-5 and TRBJ1-2, with D unresolved. This CDR3 spans 13 amino acids. Per the germline V gene, CDR1 is MNHEY and CDR2 is SVGAGI. V lost 7 bases and J 0 bases, leaving 9 bases between the germline ends. The CDR3 DNA is TGTGCCAGCAACGTCGCCTCTAACTATGGCTACACCTTC. Protein: CASNVASNYGYTF.

The V and J genes are TRBV27 and TRBJ1-3, with 7 bases matching TRBD1. Germline trimming cut 6 bases from V and 0 bases from J; bases unmatched to any gene: 5. Germline V gene sequence: CDR1 MNHEY, CDR2 SMNVEV (reference sequence). CDR3 length equals 15 residues. The CDR3: CASSYRGGSGNTIYF. The CDR3 DNA reads as TGTGCCAGCAGCTACAGGGGTGGCTCTGGAAACACCATATATTTT.